This T cell receptor (beta chain) was sequenced for a study of T cell repertoires in cytomegalovirus infection (dated by TCRdb to 2018 to 2020). About the investigation overall: Peptide stimulations targeted recently identified HLA-C-restricted CMV epitopes, whose presentation resists viral immunomodulation, together with well-studied HLA-B-restricted epitopes. Donor HLA type was relevant to the analysis, because carriage of CMV infection together with the matching HLA type was indicated by public TCR beta signatures.

The reads were generated on an Illumina HiSeq 1500. Starting from the raw public reads, TCRdb applied fastp trimming at Q25, assembled clones with MiXCR and retained in-frame beta chains. CDR3 protein duplicates are merged, each entry listing the most common genes and DNA. The table for this sample lists a few hundred thousand distinct CDR3 sequences; approximately 25% of them were counted only once. Jointly, the top ten make up roughly 15% of the sample. Measured from the cysteine to the phenylalanine, the CDR3 is 16 residues long. Only the CDR3 portion is preserved as DNA: 48 bases, with reading frame beginning at the first base. V lost 4 bases and J lost 7 bases; the stretch between them is 22 bases long. The germline V gene (reference sequence) yields LNHDA for CDR1 and SQIVND for CDR2. In light of the paper, this sample's treatment or condition label describes: in vitro stimulation with specific CMV peptide epitopes to enrich CMV-specific T cells.

This clonotype was observed a handful of times. Its antigen specificity is not known. Per-nucleotide qualities are absent, and no much larger clonotype sits a single base away. The investigation overall reported the following: The ex vivo response was dominated by HLA-C-restricted CMV-specific TCR beta clonotypes, and the single most frequent clonotype in two of eight donors was supplied by these HLA-C-restricted clonotypes. In both this cohort and an independent roughly 330-donor cohort, the cumulative frequency of public TCR beta family members distinguished carriers of CMV infection plus the relevant HLA type.

The rearranged segments are TRBV19 and TRBJ1-2; the D region possibly corresponds to TRBD1 (5 bases align). This receptor was obtained from a human donor in good health (CMV status not recorded). Some clones in this sample may be carry-over from other donors' samples. Material: cultured PBMCs, obtained from culture after CMV antigen stimulation. The DNA is as follows: TGTGCCAGTAGTACCACACCGGGACCCCAGAGGACTGGCTACACCTTC. Its translation is CASSTTPGPQRTGYTF. Outside the CDR3, residues come from the reference TRBV19 and TRBJ1-2 proteins, so the full variable domain is: DGGITQSPKYLFRKEGQNVTLSCEQNLNHDAMYWYRQDPGQGLRLIYYSQIVNDFQKGDIAEGYSVSREKKESFPLTVTSAQKNPTAFYLCASSTTPGPQRTGYTFGSGTRLTVV.